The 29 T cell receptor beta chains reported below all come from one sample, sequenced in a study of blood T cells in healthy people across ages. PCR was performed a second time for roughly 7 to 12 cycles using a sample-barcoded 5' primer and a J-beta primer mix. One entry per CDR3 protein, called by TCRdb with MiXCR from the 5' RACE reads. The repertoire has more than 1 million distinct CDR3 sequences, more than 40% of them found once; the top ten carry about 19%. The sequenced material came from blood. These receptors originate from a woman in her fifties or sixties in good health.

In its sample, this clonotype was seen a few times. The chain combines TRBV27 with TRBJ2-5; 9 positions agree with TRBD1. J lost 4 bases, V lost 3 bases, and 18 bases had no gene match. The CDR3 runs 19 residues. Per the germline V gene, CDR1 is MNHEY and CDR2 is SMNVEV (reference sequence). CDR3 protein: CASSFSPRPGQGKGETQYF. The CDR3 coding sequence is TGTGCCAGCAGTTTCTCCCCTAGGCCGGGACAGGGAAAAGGAGAGACCCAGTACTTC.

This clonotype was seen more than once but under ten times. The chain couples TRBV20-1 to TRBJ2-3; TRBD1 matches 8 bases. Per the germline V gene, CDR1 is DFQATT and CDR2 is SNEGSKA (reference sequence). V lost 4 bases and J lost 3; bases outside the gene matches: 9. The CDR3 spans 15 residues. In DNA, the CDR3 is TGCAGTGCTACGCAGGGGGCTCCCTGGACAGATACGCAGTATTTT. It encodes CSATQGAPWTDTQYF.

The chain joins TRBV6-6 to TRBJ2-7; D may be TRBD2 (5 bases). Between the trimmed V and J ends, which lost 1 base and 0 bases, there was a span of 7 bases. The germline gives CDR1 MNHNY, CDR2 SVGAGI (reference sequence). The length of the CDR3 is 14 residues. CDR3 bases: TGTGCCAGCAGTTACTGGAGCGGCTCCTACGAGCAGTACTTC. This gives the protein CASSYWSGSYEQYF.

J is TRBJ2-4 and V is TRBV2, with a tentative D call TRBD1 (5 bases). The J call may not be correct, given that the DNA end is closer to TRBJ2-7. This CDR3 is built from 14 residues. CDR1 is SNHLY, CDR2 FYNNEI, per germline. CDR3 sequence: CASSEAALGDEQYF. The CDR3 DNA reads TGTGCCAGCAGTGAGGCAGCGCTAGGGGACGAGCAGTACTTC.

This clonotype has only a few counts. The CDR3 sequence is CASSQRRVMSGELFF. The CDR3 coding sequence is TGTGCCAGCAGCCAACGTCGAGTAATGTCCGGGGAGCTGTTTTTT. The rearrangement joins TRBV16 to TRBJ2-2; D is unclear. This CDR3 has 15 residues. Germline V gene sequence: CDR1 KGHSY, CDR2 FQNENV. V gave up 2 bases and J gave up 6 bases, with 13 bases separating them. The full variable domain, its missing parts supplied by reference TRBV16 and TRBJ2-2, is GEEVAQTPKHLVRGEGQKAKLYCAPIKGHSYVFWYQQVLKNEFKFLISFQNENVFDETGMPKERFSAKCLPNSPCSLEIQATKLEDSAVYFCASSQRRVMSGELFFGEGSRLTVL.

CDR3 DNA: TGTGCCTGGAGGTTCGCTAGCGGATACGAGCAGTACTTC. This sequence encodes CAWRFASGYEQYF. This sequence joins TRBV30 and TRBJ2-7; 7 positions match TRBD2. CDR1 GTSNPN and CDR2 SVGIG come from the germline V gene (reference sequence). The CDR3 has 13 residues. Germline trimming cut 3 bases from V and 4 bases from J; bases unmatched to any gene: 6.

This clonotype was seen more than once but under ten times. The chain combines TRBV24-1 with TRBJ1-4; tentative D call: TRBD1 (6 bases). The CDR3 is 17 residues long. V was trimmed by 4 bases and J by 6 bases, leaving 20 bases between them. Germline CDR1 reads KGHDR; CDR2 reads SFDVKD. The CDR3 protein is CATSDATGRGMYEKLFF. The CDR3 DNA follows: TGTGCCACCAGTGACGCGACAGGACGGGGAATGTATGAAAAACTGTTTTTT.

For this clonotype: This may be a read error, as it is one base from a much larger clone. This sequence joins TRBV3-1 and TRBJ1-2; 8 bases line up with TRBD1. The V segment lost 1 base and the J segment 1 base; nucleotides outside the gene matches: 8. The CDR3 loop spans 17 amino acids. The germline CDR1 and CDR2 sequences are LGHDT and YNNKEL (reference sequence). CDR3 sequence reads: CASSQGAGGASNYGYTF. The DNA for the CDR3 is TGTGCCAGCAGCCAAGGGGCAGGGGGCGCGAGTAACTATGGCTACACCTTC.

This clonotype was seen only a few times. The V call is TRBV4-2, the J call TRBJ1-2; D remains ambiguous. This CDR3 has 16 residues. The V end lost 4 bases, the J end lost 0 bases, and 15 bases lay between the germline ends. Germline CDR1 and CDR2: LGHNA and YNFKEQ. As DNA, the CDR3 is TGTGCCAGCAGCCCCGAGGTGAACGAGGCTAACTATGGCTACACCTTC. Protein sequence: CASSPEVNEANYGYTF.

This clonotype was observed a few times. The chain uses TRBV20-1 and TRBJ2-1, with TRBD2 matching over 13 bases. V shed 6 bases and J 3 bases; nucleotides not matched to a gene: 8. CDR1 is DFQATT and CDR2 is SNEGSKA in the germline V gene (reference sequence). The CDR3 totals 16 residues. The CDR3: CSAAGTSGNNYNEQFF. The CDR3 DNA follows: TGCAGTGCCGCCGGGACTAGCGGGAACAACTACAATGAGCAGTTCTTC.

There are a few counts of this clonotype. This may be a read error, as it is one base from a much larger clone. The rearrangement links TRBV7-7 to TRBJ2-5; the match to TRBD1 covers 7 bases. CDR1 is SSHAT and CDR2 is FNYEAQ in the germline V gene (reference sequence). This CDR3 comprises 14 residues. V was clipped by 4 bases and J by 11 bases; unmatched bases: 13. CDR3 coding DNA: TGTGCCAGCAGCTCAAAAGGGACAGACAATGAGCAGTACTTC. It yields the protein CASSSKGTDNEQYF. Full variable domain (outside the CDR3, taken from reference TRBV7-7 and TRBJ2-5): GAGVSQSPRYKVTKRGQDVTLRCDPISSHATLYWYQQALGQGPEFLTYFNYEAQPDKSGLPSDRFSAERPEGSISTLTIQRTEQRDSAMYRCASSSKGTDNEQYFGPGTRLLVL.

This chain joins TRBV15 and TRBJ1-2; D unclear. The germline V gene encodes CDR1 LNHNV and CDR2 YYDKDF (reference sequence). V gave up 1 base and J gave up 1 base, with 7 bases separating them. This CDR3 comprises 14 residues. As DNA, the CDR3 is TGTGCCACCAGCAGAGCTAGCGGTAACTATGGCTACACCTTC. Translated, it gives CATSRASGNYGYTF.

Written as DNA, the CDR3 is TGTGCCAGCAGCCAAGGGAGCGGAGGGGTGGAAGAGCAGTACTTC. Protein sequence: CASSQGSGGVEEQYF. The J gene is TRBJ2-5, the V gene TRBV4-2; the D gene is possibly TRBD2 (6 bases). This CDR3 is 15 amino acids long. Germline V CDR1 and CDR2: LGHNA, YNFKEQ. V dropped 1 base and J dropped 11 bases, with 20 bases sitting between them.

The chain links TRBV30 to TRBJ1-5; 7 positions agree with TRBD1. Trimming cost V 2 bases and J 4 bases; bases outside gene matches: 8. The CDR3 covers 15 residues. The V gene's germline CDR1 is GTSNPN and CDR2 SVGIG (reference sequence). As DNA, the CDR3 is TGTGCCTGGAGTAAGTTGGGACAGAAAAATCAGCCCCAGCATTTT. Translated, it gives CAWSKLGQKNQPQHF.

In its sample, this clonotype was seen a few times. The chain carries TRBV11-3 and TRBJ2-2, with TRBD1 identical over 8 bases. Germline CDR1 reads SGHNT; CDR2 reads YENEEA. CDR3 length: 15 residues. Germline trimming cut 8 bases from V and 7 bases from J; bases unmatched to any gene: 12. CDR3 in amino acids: CASCPRTGQCGELFF. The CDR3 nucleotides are TGTGCCAGCTGCCCCAGGACAGGGCAGTGCGGGGAGCTGTTTTTT.

CDR3 nucleotides: TGTGCCAGCAGTTCCCCCCTCAGCGGGAGTTACGAGCAGTACTTC. The encoded protein is CASSSPLSGSYEQYF. The V gene is TRBV7-9, the J gene TRBJ2-7; TRBD2 aligns across 8 bases. The CDR3 is made up of 15 amino acids. Germline lookup yields CDR1 SEHNR and CDR2 FQNEAQ (reference sequence). V was pared by 6 bases and J by 4 bases, with 11 bases of the junction left unmatched.

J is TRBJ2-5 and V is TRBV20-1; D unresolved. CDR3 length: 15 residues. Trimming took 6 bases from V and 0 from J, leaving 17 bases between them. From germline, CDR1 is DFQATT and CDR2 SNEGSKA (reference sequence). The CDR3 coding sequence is TGCAGTGCCCGGACCGATTTGGGCTACCAAGAGACCCAGTACTTC. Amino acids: CSARTDLGYQETQYF.

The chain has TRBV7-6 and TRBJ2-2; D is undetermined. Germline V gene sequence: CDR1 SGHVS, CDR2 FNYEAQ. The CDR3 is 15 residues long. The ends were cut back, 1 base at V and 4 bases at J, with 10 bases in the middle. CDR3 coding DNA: TGTGCCAGCAGCTTAGGGAGTTCGGTCACCGGGGAGCTGTTTTTT. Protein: CASSLGSSVTGELFF.

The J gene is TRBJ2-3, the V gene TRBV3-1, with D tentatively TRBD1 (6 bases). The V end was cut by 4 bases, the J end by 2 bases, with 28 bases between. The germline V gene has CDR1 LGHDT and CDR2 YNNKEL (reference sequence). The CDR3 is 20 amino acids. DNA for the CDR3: TGTGCCAGCAGCCCCCCTCCTAAAAACAGGGCCCTCAAGTTCACAGATACGCAGTATTTT. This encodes CASSPPPKNRALKFTDTQYF.

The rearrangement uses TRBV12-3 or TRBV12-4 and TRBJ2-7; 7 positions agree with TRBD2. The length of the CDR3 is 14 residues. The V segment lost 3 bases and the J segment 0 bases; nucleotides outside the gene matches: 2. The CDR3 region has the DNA TGTGCCAGCAGTTTTGGGACTATCTCCTACGAGCAGTACTTC. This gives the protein CASSFGTISYEQYF.

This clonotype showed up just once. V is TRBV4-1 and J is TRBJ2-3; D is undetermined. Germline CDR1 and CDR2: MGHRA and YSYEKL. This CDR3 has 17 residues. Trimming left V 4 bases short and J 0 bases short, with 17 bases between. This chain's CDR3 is CASSPGIWWESTDTQYF. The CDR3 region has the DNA TGCGCCAGCAGCCCCGGAATTTGGTGGGAAAGCACAGATACGCAGTATTTT.

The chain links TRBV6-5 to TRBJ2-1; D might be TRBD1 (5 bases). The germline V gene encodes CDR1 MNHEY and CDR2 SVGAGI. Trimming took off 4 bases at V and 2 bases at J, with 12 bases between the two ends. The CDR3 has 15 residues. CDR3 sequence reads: CASSSNPGPYNEQFF. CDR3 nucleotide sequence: TGTGCCAGCAGTTCCAACCCAGGGCCCTACAATGAGCAGTTCTTC.

This chain's CDR3 is CASSVGGPLVNEQFF. DNA of the CDR3: TGTGCCAGCAGCGTAGGAGGCCCTCTAGTAAATGAGCAGTTCTTC. The chain has TRBV9 and TRBJ2-1, with no clear D. The V gene lost 0 bases and the J gene lost 7 bases, with 14 bases spanning the gap. Germline-derived CDR1 and CDR2 are SGDLS and YYNGEE. The CDR3 contains 15 residues.

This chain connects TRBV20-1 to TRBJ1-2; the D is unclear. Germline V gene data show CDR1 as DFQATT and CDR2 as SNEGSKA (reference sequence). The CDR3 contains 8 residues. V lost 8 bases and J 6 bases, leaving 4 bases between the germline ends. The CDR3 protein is CSLNGYTF. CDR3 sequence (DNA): TGCAGTTTGAATGGCTACACCTTC.

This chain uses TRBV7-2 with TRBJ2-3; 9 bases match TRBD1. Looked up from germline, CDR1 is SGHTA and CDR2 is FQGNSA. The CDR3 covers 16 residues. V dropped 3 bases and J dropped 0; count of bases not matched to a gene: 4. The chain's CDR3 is CASSFRTGASTDTQYF. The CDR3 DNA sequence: TGTGCCAGCAGCTTTCGGACAGGGGCGAGCACAGATACGCAGTATTTT.

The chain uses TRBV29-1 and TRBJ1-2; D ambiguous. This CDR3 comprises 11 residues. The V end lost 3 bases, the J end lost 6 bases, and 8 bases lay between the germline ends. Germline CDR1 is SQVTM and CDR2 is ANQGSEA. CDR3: CSVDRSDGYTF. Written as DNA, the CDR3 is TGCAGCGTTGACAGGTCCGATGGCTACACCTTC.

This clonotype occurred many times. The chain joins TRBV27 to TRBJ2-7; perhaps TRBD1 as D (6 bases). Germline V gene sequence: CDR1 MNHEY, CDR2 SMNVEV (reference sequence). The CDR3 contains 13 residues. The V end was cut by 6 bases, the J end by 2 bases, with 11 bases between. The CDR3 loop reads CASSLGTPYEQYF. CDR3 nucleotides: TGTGCCAGCAGCCTCGGGACACCCTACGAGCAGTACTTC.

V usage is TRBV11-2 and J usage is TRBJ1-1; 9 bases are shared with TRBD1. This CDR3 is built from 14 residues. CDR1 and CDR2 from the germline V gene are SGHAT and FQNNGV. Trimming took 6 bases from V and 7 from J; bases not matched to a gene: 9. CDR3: CASSRDRAYGEAFF. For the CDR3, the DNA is TGTGCCAGCAGTAGGGACAGGGCGTACGGTGAAGCTTTCTTT. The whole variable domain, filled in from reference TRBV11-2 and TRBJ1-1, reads EAGVAQSPRYKIIEKRQSVAFWCNPISGHATLYWYQQILGQGPKLLIQFQNNGVVDDSQLPKDRFSAERLKGVDSTLKIQPAKLEDSAVYLCASSRDRAYGEAFFGQGTRLTVV.

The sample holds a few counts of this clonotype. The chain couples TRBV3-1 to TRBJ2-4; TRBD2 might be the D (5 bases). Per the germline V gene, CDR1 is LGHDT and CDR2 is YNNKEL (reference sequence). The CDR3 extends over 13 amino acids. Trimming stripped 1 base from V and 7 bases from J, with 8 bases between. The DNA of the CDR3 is TGTGCCAGCAGCCAAGGGACGGGGAACATTCAGTACTTC. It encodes CASSQGTGNIQYF.